Listed here are 3 T cell receptor beta chains from one sample, sequenced in a study of cytomegalovirus exposure and HLA in healthy donors. Amplification used 60 Vbeta primers and 13 Jbeta primers. Libraries were prepared by immunoSEQ multiplex PCR; TCRdb keeps only in-frame clonotypes and omits some of them. Found here are roughly 120,000 clones; the top ten clones hold approximately 0.93%. The sample taken for sequencing was PBMCs. These receptors originate from a man aged 18 to 29 in good health and CMV-seronegative.

The chain joins TRBV2 to TRBJ2-7; weak D call: TRBD2 (5 bases). Germline CDR1 reads SNHLY; CDR2 reads FYNNEI. There are 13 residues in the CDR3. Trimming took off 6 bases at V and 6 bases at J, with 15 bases between the two ends. As DNA, the CDR3 is TGTGCCAGCAGGGCGGACCGTGAGGGCGAGCAGTACTTC. Translation: CASRADREGEQYF.

This chain uses TRBV6-5 with TRBJ2-7, with 10 nucleotides matching TRBD1. The CDR3 extends over 15 amino acids. Germline V lookup: CDR1 MNHEY, CDR2 SVGAGI. V dropped 5 bases and J dropped 4; count of bases not matched to a gene: 8. The CDR3 protein is CASSPTGGEGYEQYF. The CDR3 DNA sequence: TGTGCCAGCAGTCCGACAGGGGGCGAAGGGTACGAGCAGTACTTC.

The chain uses TRBV13 and TRBJ2-1, with D perhaps matching TRBD2 (6 bases). The length of the CDR3 is 17 residues. The V end lost 2 bases, the J end lost 3 bases, and 17 bases lay between the germline ends. Germline V CDR1 and CDR2: PRHDT, FYEKMQ (reference sequence). CDR3 residues: CASSLFSGTKIYNEQFF. The CDR3 DNA reads as TGTGCCAGCAGCTTATTTAGCGGAACAAAAATCTACAATGAGCAGTTCTTC.